The 18 T cell receptor beta chains presented below share a single source sample, sequenced in a study of T-cell reconstitution after alpha-beta-depleted transplantation in children. This sample's TCRbeta library carried unique molecular identifier barcodes. One entry per CDR3 protein results from TCRdb running MiXCR on the PCR reads. The data contain hundreds of thousands of distinct CDR3 sequences, roughly 9% of them seen just once; the ten biggest clones take up approximately 5.9%. The sequencing here drew on PBMCs from the stem cell graft donor, taken from the stem cell graft. These receptors came from a human donor who donated a stem cell graft to a child with acute lymphoblastic leukemia.

This clonotype has ten or more counts. This chain links TRBV6-5 with TRBJ2-3, with D possibly being TRBD1 (5 bases). Germline lookup yields CDR1 MNHEY and CDR2 SVGAGI. V was pared by 2 bases and J by 6 bases, with 18 bases between. The CDR3 runs to 16 residues. The CDR3 DNA reads as TGTGCCAGCAGTTACGGCAGGGAAGGGCCTACGGATACGCAGTATTTT. The encoded protein is CASSYGREGPTDTQYF.

This clonotype was seen many times. The V gene is TRBV9, the J gene TRBJ2-1; D is unclear. Trimming took off 0 bases at V and 11 bases at J, with 12 bases between the two ends. The length of the CDR3 is 13 residues. Germline lookup yields CDR1 SGDLS and CDR2 YYNGEE. The CDR3 nucleotides are TGTGCCAGCAGCGTAGCTTGGGAACCAAAGCAGTTCTTC. It codes for CASSVAWEPKQFF.

This clonotype was recorded at least ten times. V and J are TRBV9 and TRBJ1-1; 8 nucleotides agree with TRBD1. J lost 3 bases, V lost 0 bases, and 1 base had no gene match. This CDR3 spans 14 amino acids. Looked up from germline, CDR1 is SGDLS and CDR2 is YYNGEE. CDR3 sequence: CASSVGGQDTEAFF. CDR3 DNA: TGTGCCAGCAGCGTAGGGGGACAGGACACTGAAGCTTTCTTT.

V is TRBV2 and J is TRBJ1-2, with a tentative D call TRBD1 (6 bases). The ends were cut back, 9 bases at V and 4 bases at J, with 12 bases in the middle. From germline, CDR1 is SNHLY and CDR2 FYNNEI. This CDR3 is built from 12 residues. The CDR3 region is CASRPRGYGYTF. The CDR3 region has the DNA TGTGCCAGTAGGCCCAGGGGCTATGGCTACACCTTC.

Only a few counts were recorded for this clonotype. The chain uses TRBV10-3 and TRBJ1-2, with D possibly TRBD1 on 5 matching bases. The CDR3 extends over 15 amino acids. The germline V and J ends were trimmed by 0 bases and 7 bases, with 15 bases remaining between them. Germline V gene data show CDR1 as ENHRY and CDR2 as SYGVKD. CDR3 protein: CAISESGTVRPGYTF. In DNA, the CDR3 is TGTGCCATCAGTGAGTCCGGGACGGTAAGACCTGGCTACACCTTC.

This clonotype was counted many times. The chain employs TRBV6-1 and TRBJ1-3, with a possible D match to TRBD1 (5 bases). Looked up from germline, CDR1 is MNHNS and CDR2 is SASEGT. V was clipped by 5 bases and J by 4 bases, with 12 bases between them. The CDR3 consists of 14 residues. The CDR3, as DNA: TGTGCCAGCAGTCTTGGGGCCAGGGGAAACACCATATATTTT. Translated: CASSLGARGNTIYF.

The rearrangement uses TRBV20-1 and TRBJ2-3; 7 positions agree with TRBD2. The CDR3 has 14 amino acids. Germline lookup yields CDR1 DFQATT and CDR2 SNEGSKA (reference sequence). J lost 3 bases, V lost 0 bases, and 3 bases had no gene match. The CDR3 DNA reads as TGCAGTGCTAGAGATTGGCGGGAGACAGATACGCAGTATTTT. Translation gives CSARDWRETDTQYF.

This clonotype was seen a handful of times. The V call is TRBV5-1, the J call TRBJ1-4; no firm D call. Germline V lookup: CDR1 SGHRS, CDR2 YFSETQ. The V end was cut by 0 bases, the J end by 7 bases, with 7 bases between. The CDR3 has 13 amino acids. For the CDR3, the DNA is TGCGCCAGCAGCTTGGGAACGAGTGAAAAACTGTTTTTT. Protein product: CASSLGTSEKLFF.

This clonotype appeared many times. This chain joins TRBV5-1 and TRBJ1-2; possibly TRBD1 for D (6 bases). The CDR3 totals 14 residues. CDR1 is SGHRS, CDR2 YFSETQ, per germline. V dropped 5 bases and J dropped 8 bases, with 19 bases sitting between them. The CDR3: CASSSQDSRDGYTF. The DNA of the CDR3 is TGCGCCAGCAGTTCCCAGGACAGTCGTGACGGCTACACCTTC.

This clonotype was observed many times. The CDR3 nucleotides read TGCAGCGCATGGACAGGAGCCTCCTACGAGCAGTACTTC. Residues: CSAWTGASYEQYF. This chain joins TRBV29-1 and TRBJ2-7; the match to TRBD1 covers 7 bases. The CDR3 spans 13 residues. Trimming took 7 bases from V and 0 from J; bases not matched to a gene: 6. CDR1 and CDR2 (germline): SQVTM, ANQGSEA.

The chain couples TRBV24-1 to TRBJ2-1; 9 bases map to TRBD2. Trimming took 4 bases from V and 9 from J; bases not matched to a gene: 9. Germline lookup yields CDR1 KGHDR and CDR2 SFDVKD. The CDR3 is 15 residues long. This CDR3 is CATSETGTSLSEQFF. CDR3 nucleotides: TGTGCCACCAGTGAGACCGGGACTAGCTTAAGTGAGCAGTTCTTC.

V is TRBV12-3 or TRBV12-4 and J is TRBJ2-1; perhaps TRBD2 as D (6 bases). The V end lost 6 bases, the J end lost 0 bases, and 15 bases lay between the germline ends. CDR3 size: 16 residues. CDR3 nucleotide sequence: TGTGCCAGCAGCCGTAGCGGATACTCCTCCTACAATGAGCAGTTCTTC. Translation gives CASSRSGYSSYNEQFF.

This clonotype was seen a handful of times. The chain has TRBV6-2 or TRBV6-3 and TRBJ1-5; no definite D call. The germline V gene encodes CDR1 MNHEY and CDR2 SVGEGT. Deletions cut 0 bases from V and 4 bases from J, with 7 bases between. The CDR3 is 14 residues long. CDR3 DNA sequence: TGTGCCAGCAGTTACTCGATCAGGAATCAGCCCCAGCATTTT. Translated: CASSYSIRNQPQHF.

This clonotype was seen a handful of times. The CDR3 nucleotides read TGCAGTGCTTACACAGGGAACGGCTACACCTTC. It codes for CSAYTGNGYTF. The chain couples TRBV20-1 to TRBJ1-2; D is possibly TRBD1 (6 bases). The V end lost 5 bases, the J end lost 8 bases, and 12 bases lay between the germline ends. The CDR3 has 11 amino acids. Germline values: CDR1 DFQATT, CDR2 SNEGSKA (reference sequence).

This clonotype was recorded at least ten times. Written as DNA, the CDR3 is TGTGCCAGCAGTTTAACGGGGGGGCATCTGGATACGCAGTATTTT. Residues: CASSLTGGHLDTQYF. The rearrangement uses TRBV27 and TRBJ2-3, with TRBD2 identical over 8 bases. CDR3 length: 15 amino acids. CDR1 MNHEY and CDR2 SMNVEV come from the germline V gene (reference sequence). J lost 6 bases, V lost 2 bases, and 7 bases had no gene match.

This clonotype showed up many times. The V gene is TRBV5-1, the J gene TRBJ2-5; the D is unclear. V lost 4 bases and J lost 5, with 15 bases in between. This CDR3 region has 14 residues. Per the germline V gene, CDR1 is SGHRS and CDR2 is YFSETQ. The CDR3 sequence: CASSPELWGETQYF. The CDR3 DNA reads TGCGCCAGCAGCCCCGAACTGTGGGGTGAGACCCAGTACTTC.

This clonotype was detected only a few times. V gene TRBV5-8 combines with J gene TRBJ2-3, with D possibly matching TRBD2 (6 bases). CDR3 size: 13 residues. The V gene lost 2 bases and the J gene lost 4 bases, with 8 bases spanning the gap. Germline assignment: CDR1 SGHTS and CDR2 YDEGEE. CDR3 bases: TGTGCCAGCAGCTTTTGGGAGGCAGATACGCAGTATTTT. Encoded protein: CASSFWEADTQYF.

On this clonotype itself: Here the CDR3 omits its conserved ending phenylalanine or tryptophan, so a read error is the likely source. The V call is TRBV5-1, the J call TRBJ1-4; TRBD1 agrees at 8 bases. V was clipped by 4 bases and J by 8 bases; unmatched bases: 7. The CDR3 length is 14 residues. Germline-derived CDR1 and CDR2 are SGHRS and YFSETQ. The CDR3 loop is CASSTGQGNEKLFS. The DNA of the CDR3 is TGCGCCAGCAGCACCGGACAGGGAAACGAAAAACTGTTTTCT.